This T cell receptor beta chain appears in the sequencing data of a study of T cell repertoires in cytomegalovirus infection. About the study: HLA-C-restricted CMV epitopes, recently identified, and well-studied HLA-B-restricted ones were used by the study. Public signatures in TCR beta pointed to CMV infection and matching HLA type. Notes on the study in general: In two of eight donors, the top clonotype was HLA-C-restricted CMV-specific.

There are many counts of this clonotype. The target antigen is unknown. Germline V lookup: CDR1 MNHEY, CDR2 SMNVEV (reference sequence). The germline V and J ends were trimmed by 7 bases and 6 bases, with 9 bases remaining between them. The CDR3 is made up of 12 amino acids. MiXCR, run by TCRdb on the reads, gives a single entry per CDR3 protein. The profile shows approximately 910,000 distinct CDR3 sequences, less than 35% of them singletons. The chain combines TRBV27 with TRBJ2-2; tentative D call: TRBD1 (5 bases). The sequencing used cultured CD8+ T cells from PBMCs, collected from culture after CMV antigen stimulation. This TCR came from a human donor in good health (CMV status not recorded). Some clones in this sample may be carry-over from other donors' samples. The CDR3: CASISGSGELFF. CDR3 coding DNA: TGTGCCAGCATCTCAGGGTCCGGGGAGCTGTTTTTT.